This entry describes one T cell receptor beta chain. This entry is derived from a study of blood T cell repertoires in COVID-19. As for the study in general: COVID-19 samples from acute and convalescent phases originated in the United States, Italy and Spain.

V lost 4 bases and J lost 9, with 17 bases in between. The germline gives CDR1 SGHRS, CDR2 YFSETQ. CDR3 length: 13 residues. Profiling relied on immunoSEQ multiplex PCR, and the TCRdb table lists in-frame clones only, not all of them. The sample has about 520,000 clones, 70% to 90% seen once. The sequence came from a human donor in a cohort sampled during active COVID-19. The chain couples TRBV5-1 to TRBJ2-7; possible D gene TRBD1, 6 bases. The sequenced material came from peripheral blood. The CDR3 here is CASSIPDRTGQYF. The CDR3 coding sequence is TGCGCCAGCAGCATCCCAGACAGGACTGGGCAGTACTTC.